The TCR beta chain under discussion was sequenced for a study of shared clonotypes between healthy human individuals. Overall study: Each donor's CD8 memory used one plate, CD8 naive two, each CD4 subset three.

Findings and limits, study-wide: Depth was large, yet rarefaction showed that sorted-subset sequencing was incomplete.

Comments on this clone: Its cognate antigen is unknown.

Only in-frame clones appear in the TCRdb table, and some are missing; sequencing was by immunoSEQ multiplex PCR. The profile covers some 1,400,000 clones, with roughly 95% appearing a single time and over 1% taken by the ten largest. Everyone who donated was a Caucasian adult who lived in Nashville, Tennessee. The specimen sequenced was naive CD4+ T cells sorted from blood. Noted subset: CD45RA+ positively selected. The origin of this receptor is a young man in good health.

CDR3 sequence: CSAAELEKLFF. The CDR3, as DNA: TGCAGTGCGGCAGAACTTGAAAAACTGTTTTTT. The chain couples TRBV20-1 to TRBJ1-4; D gene uncertain. Germline V CDR1 and CDR2: DFQATT, SNEGSKA (reference sequence). V lost 6 bases and J 7 bases, leaving 9 bases between the germline ends. The CDR3 runs to 11 residues.